This T cell receptor beta chain was identified in a study of blood T cell repertoires in COVID-19. Study-level background: Material from acute and convalescent COVID-19 was sourced from the United States, Italy and Spain. The cDNA or gDNA used as material had been derived from T cells, B-cell-depleted T cells, or PBMCs.

This clone was observed a few times. Original analysis: Reference gene primer amplification in the assay estimated nucleated cell counts. Assay used: immunoSEQ multiplex PCR; TCRdb lists only in-frame clones, some missing. The DNA gave D and trimming, while V, J and clone size come from that table. The sample consists of tens of thousands of clones, 80% of them appearing once. CDR1 and CDR2 from the germline V gene are MNHNS and SASEGT. The CDR3 is 13 residues long. The V and J ends lost 2 bases and 2 bases respectively, with 6 bases between them. The material sequenced was peripheral blood. This clonotype was obtained from a man in his thirties or forties with COVID-19, enrolled during active disease. The chain combines TRBV6-1 with TRBJ1-1, with D unresolved. DNA of the CDR3: TGTGCCAGCAGTGAACAGGCAAACACTGAAGCTTTCTTT. Translating it yields CASSEQANTEAFF.